This T cell receptor (beta chain) was found in a study of Ad26.COV2.S vaccination and SARS-CoV-2 variants. Looking at the study overall: Once or twice, 56 days apart, Ad26.COV2.S was delivered intramuscularly.

Findings of the study overall: Non-spike TCR breadth showed similarity between vaccine and placebo recipients.

V shed 1 base and J shed 5 bases, with 20 bases lying between them. Germline CDR1 reads SGHAT; CDR2 reads FQNNGV. This CDR3 is built from 17 residues. On this clone: Its cognate antigen is unknown.

Documented treatment: approximately 18 received Ad26.COV2.S at low or high dose, single or two shots; 5 received placebo; per-sample allocation not given. Specimens were obtained on day 63 following the first vaccine or placebo injection. The data were produced by immunoSEQ multiplex PCR, yet TCRdb's version contains in-frame clones alone and is incomplete. The sample lists about 350,000 clones, 75% to 90% seen once, with around a tenth in the top ten. The V gene is TRBV11-2, the J gene TRBJ1-1; possibly TRBD1 for D (5 bases). The clonotype originates from a person aged 18-60 years who received the Ad26.COV2.S COVID-19 vaccine or a placebo. The sample here was peripheral blood, taken in a trial of Ad26.COV2.S vaccine versus placebo. In nucleotides, the CDR3 is TGTGCCAGCAGCTTAGGCCGAGGGAAAAAAGGGGATACTGAAGCTTTCTTT. Translation: CASSLGRGKKGDTEAFF.